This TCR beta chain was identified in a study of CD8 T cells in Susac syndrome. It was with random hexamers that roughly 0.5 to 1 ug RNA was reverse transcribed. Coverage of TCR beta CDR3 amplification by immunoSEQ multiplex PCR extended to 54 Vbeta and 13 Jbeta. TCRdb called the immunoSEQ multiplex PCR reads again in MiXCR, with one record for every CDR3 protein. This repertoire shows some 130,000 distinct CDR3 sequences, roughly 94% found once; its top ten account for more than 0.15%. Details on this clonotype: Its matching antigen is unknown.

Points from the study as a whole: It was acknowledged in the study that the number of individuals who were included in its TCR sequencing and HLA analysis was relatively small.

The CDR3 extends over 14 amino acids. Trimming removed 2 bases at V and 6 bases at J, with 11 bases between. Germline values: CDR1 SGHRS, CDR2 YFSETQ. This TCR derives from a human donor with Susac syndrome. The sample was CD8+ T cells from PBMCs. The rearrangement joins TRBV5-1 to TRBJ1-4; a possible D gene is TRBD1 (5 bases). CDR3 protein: CASSFGTGYEKLFF. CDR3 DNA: TGCGCCAGCAGCTTTGGGACGGGCTATGAAAAACTGTTTTTT.